The rows below give T cell receptor beta chains drawn from one sample of a study of shared clonotypes between healthy human individuals. Generated by immunoSEQ multiplex PCR, the TCRdb table keeps only in-frame clones and is missing some. Altogether just over 2,000,000 clones are present, around 95% being singletons, with the ten largest covering 0.1% to 0.15%. The sample comprised naive CD4+ T cells sorted from blood. Source of these receptors: a man between 18 and 29 years old in good health. The CDR3 runs from the conserved cysteine through the conserved F or W. A D gene is named only where the DNA matches it firmly. Size is omitted from some rows. Given values are once, few, many or a class for expanded clones.

V gene: TRBV5-1
J gene: TRBJ1-1
D gene: .
clone size: .
CDR3 DNA: TGCGCCAGCAGCTTGGCAGGGGCAATTGGGGACACTGAAGCTTTCTTT
CDR3 protein: CASSLAGAIGDTEAFF

V gene: TRBV5-1
J gene: TRBJ1-1
D gene: .
clone size: once
CDR3 DNA: TGCGCCAGCAGCTCGGACAGTTTCTTGAATACTGAAGCTTTCTTT
CDR3 protein: CASSSDSFLNTEAFF

V gene: TRBV29-1
J gene: TRBJ1-3
D gene: .
clone size: .
CDR3 DNA: TGCAGCGTTATTGTCTCTGGAAACACCATATATTTT
CDR3 protein: CSVIVSGNTIYF

V gene: TRBV11-3
J gene: TRBJ2-5
D gene: TRBD2
clone size: .
CDR3 DNA: TGTGCCAGCAGCTCAGCGGGAGAAGAGACCCAGTACTTC
CDR3 protein: CASSSAGEETQYF

V gene: TRBV27
J gene: TRBJ2-7
D gene: .
clone size: .
CDR3 DNA: TGTGCCAGCAGTCGCGGAGGTGTCTACGAGCAGTACTTC
CDR3 protein: CASSRGGVYEQYF

V gene: TRBV2
J gene: TRBJ1-1
D gene: .
clone size: .
CDR3 DNA: TGTGCCAGCAGTGAAGCTTACCGGAACACTGAAGCTTTCTTT
CDR3 protein: CASSEAYRNTEAFF

V gene: TRBV19
J gene: TRBJ2-1
D gene: .
clone size: .
CDR3 DNA: TGTGCCAGTAGTCCCCGACAGCCTGGGTCCTACAATGAGCAGTTCTTC
CDR3 protein: CASSPRQPGSYNEQFF

V gene: TRBV30
J gene: TRBJ2-4
D gene: .
clone size: .
CDR3 DNA: TGTGCCTGGGGGGCAGGACTCACCTACCTAGCCAAAAACATTCAGTACTTC
CDR3 protein: CAWGAGLTYLAKNIQYF

V gene: TRBV27
J gene: TRBJ1-2
D gene: TRBD1
clone size: .
CDR3 DNA: TGTGCCAGCAGTATGACAGGGCCCTCCCCCTATGGCTACACCTTC
CDR3 protein: CASSMTGPSPYGYTF

V gene: TRBV27
J gene: TRBJ2-6
D gene: TRBD1
clone size: once
CDR3 DNA: TGTGCCAGCAGTTCGGGGACAGGCTCTGGGGCCAACGTCCTGACTTTC
CDR3 protein: CASSSGTGSGANVLTF

V gene: TRBV10-3
J gene: TRBJ1-1
D gene: .
clone size: .
CDR3 DNA: TGTGCCATCAGTACGGGCGGGAGGACTTTCTTT
CDR3 protein: CAISTGGRTFF

V gene: TRBV11-2
J gene: TRBJ1-3
D gene: .
clone size: .
CDR3 DNA: TGTGCCAGCAGCTTAGATGACGCGACAGGAGGTGGAAACACCATATATTTT
CDR3 protein: CASSLDDATGGGNTIYF

V gene: TRBV25-1
J gene: TRBJ2-7
D gene: TRBD1
clone size: .
CDR3 DNA: TGTGCCAGCAGTCCGGACAGGGGGCCCAACGAGCAGTACTTC
CDR3 protein: CASSPDRGPNEQYF

V gene: TRBV7-2
J gene: TRBJ2-1
D gene: .
clone size: .
CDR3 DNA: TGTGCCAGCAGCTTGAGTAGTGAGCAGTTCTTC
CDR3 protein: CASSLSSEQFF

V gene: TRBV6-5
J gene: TRBJ1-1
D gene: .
clone size: .
CDR3 DNA: TGTGCCAGCAACCCAAAGGGCACTCTGGGAGCTTTCTTT
CDR3 protein: CASNPKGTLGAFF

V gene: TRBV18
J gene: TRBJ1-2
D gene: TRBD1
clone size: .
CDR3 DNA: TGTGCCAGCTCACCGGGACAGGGGATTGCCTATGGCTACACCTTC
CDR3 protein: CASSPGQGIAYGYTF

V gene: TRBV25-1
J gene: TRBJ2-1
D gene: TRBD2
clone size: .
CDR3 DNA: TGTGCCAGCAGTGAGCTCCCGGGACTAGCGGGAGCTAACAATGAGCAGTTCTTC
CDR3 protein: CASSELPGLAGANNEQFF

V gene: TRBV6-1
J gene: TRBJ2-4
D gene: .
clone size: .
CDR3 DNA: TGTGCCAGCAGCCGAGGGATTCAGTACTTC
CDR3 protein: CASSRGIQYF

V gene: TRBV18
J gene: TRBJ1-2
D gene: .
clone size: few
CDR3 DNA: TGTGCCAGCTCACCGGACAGCAACTATGGCTACACCTTC
CDR3 protein: CASSPDSNYGYTF

V gene: TRBV5-1
J gene: TRBJ2-7
D gene: .
clone size: .
CDR3 DNA: TGCGCCAGCAGCTTGTCAGGCACCACCTACGAGCAGTACTTC
CDR3 protein: CASSLSGTTYEQYF

V gene: TRBV4-1
J gene: TRBJ1-2
D gene: TRBD1
clone size: .
CDR3 DNA: TGCGCCAGCAGCCAAACCCCAGGGACAGACGGCGTATATGGCTACACCTTC
CDR3 protein: CASSQTPGTDGVYGYTF

V gene: TRBV29-1
J gene: TRBJ1-3
D gene: .
clone size: once
CDR3 DNA: TGCAGCGTTGAAAGGGGGGCGACGGGAAACACCATATATTTT
CDR3 protein: CSVERGATGNTIYF

V gene: TRBV6-4
J gene: TRBJ2-6
D gene: .
clone size: .
CDR3 DNA: TGTGCCAGCAGTGACCAGGGGACTGGGGCCAACGTCCTGACTTTC
CDR3 protein: CASSDQGTGANVLTF

V gene: TRBV5-1
J gene: TRBJ2-3
D gene: .
clone size: .
CDR3 DNA: TGCGCCAGCAGCTTAGATGGCAGGGCGGGATTAGATACGCAGTATTTT
CDR3 protein: CASSLDGRAGLDTQYF

V gene: TRBV30
J gene: TRBJ2-2
D gene: .
clone size: once
CDR3 DNA: TGTGCCTGGAGGTTGACCGGGACAAGAACGAACACCGGGGAGCTGTTTTTT
CDR3 protein: CAWRLTGTRTNTGELFF

V gene: TRBV9
J gene: TRBJ2-7
D gene: .
clone size: .
CDR3 DNA: TGTGCCAGCAGCCCAGGACAGTATTTAGGGGCCTACGAGCAGTACTTC
CDR3 protein: CASSPGQYLGAYEQYF

V gene: TRBV28
J gene: TRBJ2-3
D gene: .
clone size: .
CDR3 DNA: TGTGCCAGCAGTCCCGACAGCACAGATACGCAGTATTTT
CDR3 protein: CASSPDSTDTQYF

V gene: TRBV4-3
J gene: TRBJ1-4
D gene: .
clone size: .
CDR3 DNA: TGCGCCAGCAGCCAAGCGGGTAATGAAAAACTGTTTTTT
CDR3 protein: CASSQAGNEKLFF

V gene: TRBV5-1
J gene: TRBJ1-4
D gene: .
clone size: .
CDR3 DNA: TGCGCCAGCAGCTTGGGGGAAGCAACTAATGAAAAACTGTTTTTT
CDR3 protein: CASSLGEATNEKLFF

V gene: TRBV5-1
J gene: TRBJ2-5
D gene: TRBD2
clone size: .
CDR3 DNA: TGCGCCAGCAGCTTTGGAGCGGGGAAACAAGAGACCCAGTACTTC
CDR3 protein: CASSFGAGKQETQYF

V gene: TRBV5-1
J gene: TRBJ1-1
D gene: TRBD1
clone size: .
CDR3 DNA: TGCGCCAGCAGCGCACAGGGGGATGTGGTCACTGAAGCTTTCTTT
CDR3 protein: CASSAQGDVVTEAFF

V gene: TRBV18
J gene: TRBJ2-3
D gene: .
clone size: .
CDR3 DNA: TGTGCCAGCTCACGTGGGGGCGTTATTACAGATACGCAGTATTTT
CDR3 protein: CASSRGGVITDTQYF

V gene: TRBV30
J gene: TRBJ2-2
D gene: TRBD2
clone size: .
CDR3 DNA: TGTGCCTGGAGTGTACGAGGACTAGCGGGGGCGGAGCTGTTTTTT
CDR3 protein: CAWSVRGLAGAELFF

V gene: TRBV5-1
J gene: TRBJ2-1
D gene: TRBD1
clone size: .
CDR3 DNA: TGCGCCAGCAGCTTTTCCTCCACCGGGACAGGGATCAATGAGCAGTTCTTC
CDR3 protein: CASSFSSTGTGINEQFF

V gene: TRBV5-1
J gene: TRBJ2-3
D gene: TRBD2
clone size: .
CDR3 DNA: TGCGCCAGCACACCGGGGGTAGCGGGGTCAACTAGCACAGATACGCAGTATTTT
CDR3 protein: CASTPGVAGSTSTDTQYF